This T cell receptor beta chain was recorded in a study of beta chain features in type 1 diabetes. General observations from the study: Shorter TCRB CDR3s, moderately but significantly so, marked every one of the four CD4+ subsets in Type 1 diabetes patients.

The CDR3 runs 11 residues. Germline V gives CDR1 SGDLS, CDR2 YYNGEE. Expressed TCRB transcripts were sequenced because the entire RNA isolate underwent reverse transcription. Produced via immunoSEQ multiplex PCR; TCRdb's table is partial and in-frame only. The sample shows some 240,000 clones, under 20% of them seen only once. This clone was found a few times. What it binds is unknown. At one end, the junction sequence differs from germline, possibly due to a read error. Sequencing was done on a sample of naive CD4+ T cells from blood. The chain carries TRBV9 and TRBJ2-5, with D possibly matching TRBD1 (6 bases). This TCR was sampled from a man in his thirties or forties with type 1 diabetes. The CDR3 region has the DNA TGTGCCAGCAGCGCCCCCTGGGACAAGGACTTC. Translated: CASSAPWDKDF.